This is a list of T cell receptor beta chains from one sample in a study of blood T cell repertoires in COVID-19. Only in-frame clones appear in the TCRdb table, and some are missing; sequencing was by immunoSEQ multiplex PCR. The data show approximately 200,000 clones, around 82% seen once. The source material was PBMCs or T cells enriched from blood (not recorded which). Every receptor here comes from a man aged 40-55 years who had recovered from COVID-19. CDR3s include the opening cysteine and the closing phenylalanine or tryptophan. The D gene is left open where the match is weak. Rows may omit the clone size; those that give it use once, few, many or a size class.

abundance,j_gene,v_gene,d_gene,CDR3nt,CDR3aa
.,TRBJ1-2,TRBV28,.,TGTGCCAGCAGTTTAGGCGGGCTACAGGGCTACACCTTC,CASSLGGLQGYTF
.,TRBJ1-1,TRBV5-4,TRBD1,TGTGCCAGCAGCTCTTACAGGGGCCCCACTGAAGCTTTCTTT,CASSSYRGPTEAFF
.,TRBJ1-1,TRBV19,TRBD1,TGTGCCACCGACACAGGGGGCAGGACTGAAGCTTTCTTT,CATDTGGRTEAFF
few,TRBJ1-6,TRBV12-3/TRBV12-4,.,TGTGCCAGCAGTTCTTTGAGGTCACCCCTCCACTTT,CASSSLRSPLHF
.,TRBJ2-3,TRBV11-3,.,TGTGCCAGCAGCTTAGAAGCTGGCACAGATACGCAGTATTTT,CASSLEAGTDTQYF
.,TRBJ1-5,TRBV10-1,.,TGCGCCAGCCCTCCACGACAGTCCAATCAGCCCCAGCATTTT,CASPPRQSNQPQHF
.,TRBJ2-7,TRBV6-1,.,TGTGCCAGCAGTGAACCGGACACCCCCTACGAGCAGTACTTC,CASSEPDTPYEQYF
few,TRBJ2-1,TRBV28,.,TGTGCCAGCAGTCAGGGGAATGAGCAGTTCTTC,CASSQGNEQFF
.,TRBJ2-5,TRBV20-1,.,TGCAGTGCTATGCGAGAGACCCAGTACTTC,CSAMRETQYF
.,TRBJ2-3,TRBV18,TRBD2,TGTGCCAGCTCACCTCTAGCGGCCACAGATACGCAGTATTTT,CASSPLAATDTQYF
.,TRBJ2-3,TRBV10-1,TRBD2,TGCGCCAGCAGTGGAGGGGAGGGAACAGATACGCAGTATTTT,CASSGGEGTDTQYF
.,TRBJ2-1,TRBV11-2,.,TGTGCCAGCAGCACGACCGACAGTATCTCCTACAATGAGCAGTTCTTC,CASSTTDSISYNEQFF
.,TRBJ2-7,TRBV7-9,.,TGTGCCAGCAGCTTAGACCCTAACTTCTACGAGCAGTACTTC,CASSLDPNFYEQYF
few,TRBJ2-2,TRBV3-1/TRBV3-2,TRBD1,TGTGCCAGCAGCCCGGACAGGACCGGGGAGCTGTTTTTT,CASSPDRTGELFF
.,TRBJ1-4,TRBV2,TRBD1,TGTGCCAGCCTCAGGGGGGGACAGGGGTATGAAAAACTGTTTTTT,CASLRGGQGYEKLFF
once,TRBJ1-1,TRBV20-1,.,TGCAGTGCTAATCAGATTTCCCAAGCTTTCTTT,CSANQISQAFF
.,TRBJ1-4,TRBV4-1,.,TGCGCCAGCAGCCGGGCAGGGTTTAGTAATGAAAAACTGTTTTTT,CASSRAGFSNEKLFF
.,TRBJ2-2,TRBV3-1/TRBV3-2,.,TGTGCCAGCAGCCGAAAGTCAAGGCGGGAGAACACCGGGGAGCTGTTTTTT,CASSRKSRRENTGELFF
.,TRBJ2-1,TRBV5-1,TRBD2,TGCGCCAGCAGCTTGGGACTAGCCTCCTACAATGAGCAGTTCTTC,CASSLGLASYNEQFF